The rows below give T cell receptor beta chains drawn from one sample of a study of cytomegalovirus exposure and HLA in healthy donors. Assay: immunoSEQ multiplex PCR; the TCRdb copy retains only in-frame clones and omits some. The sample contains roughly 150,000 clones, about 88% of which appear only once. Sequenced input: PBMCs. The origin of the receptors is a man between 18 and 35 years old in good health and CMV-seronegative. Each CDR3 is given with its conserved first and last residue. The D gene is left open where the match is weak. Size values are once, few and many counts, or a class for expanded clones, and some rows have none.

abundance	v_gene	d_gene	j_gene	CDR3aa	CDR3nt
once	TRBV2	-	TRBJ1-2	CASSERGEMGYGYTF	TGTGCCAGCAGTGAACGGGGAGAAATGGGATATGGCTACACCTTC
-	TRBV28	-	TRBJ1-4	CATRTLRELFF	TGTGCCACTAGAACTCTCAGGGAATTGTTTTTT
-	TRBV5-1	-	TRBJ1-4	CASSPTGQEKLFF	TGCGCCAGCAGCCCTACTGGACAGGAAAAACTGTTTTTT
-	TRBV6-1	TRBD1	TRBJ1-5	CASSEAAPAGQGQPQHF	TGTGCCAGCAGTGAAGCGGCCCCCGCGGGACAGGGTCAGCCCCAGCATTTT
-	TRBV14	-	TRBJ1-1	CASSQDRGQEAFF	TGTGCCAGCAGCCAAGATCGCGGGCAGGAAGCTTTCTTT
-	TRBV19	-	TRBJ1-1	CASTLSGWVMNTEAFF	TGTGCCAGTACCCTCTCCGGGTGGGTCATGAACACTGAAGCTTTCTTT
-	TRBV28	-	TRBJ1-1	CASKENMNTEAFF	TGTGCCAGCAAGGAGAACATGAACACTGAAGCTTTCTTT
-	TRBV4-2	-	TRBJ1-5	CASSQGAGESNQPQHF	TGTGCCAGCAGCCAAGGGGCAGGGGAGTCCAATCAGCCCCAGCATTTT
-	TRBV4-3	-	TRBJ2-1	CASSQDSASEQFF	TGCGCCAGCAGCCAAGACAGTGCCAGTGAGCAGTTCTTC
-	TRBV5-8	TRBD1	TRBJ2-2	CASSLSTGVVPGELFF	TGTGCCAGCAGCCTATCGACAGGGGTTGTTCCCGGGGAGCTGTTTTTT
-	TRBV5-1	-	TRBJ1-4	CASSLARDQPNEKLFF	TGCGCCAGCAGCTTGGCCAGGGATCAGCCTAATGAAAAACTGTTTTTT
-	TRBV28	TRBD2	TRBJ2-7	CASSSWTSGLYEQYF	TGTGCCAGCAGTTCCTGGACTAGCGGGCTTTACGAGCAGTACTTC